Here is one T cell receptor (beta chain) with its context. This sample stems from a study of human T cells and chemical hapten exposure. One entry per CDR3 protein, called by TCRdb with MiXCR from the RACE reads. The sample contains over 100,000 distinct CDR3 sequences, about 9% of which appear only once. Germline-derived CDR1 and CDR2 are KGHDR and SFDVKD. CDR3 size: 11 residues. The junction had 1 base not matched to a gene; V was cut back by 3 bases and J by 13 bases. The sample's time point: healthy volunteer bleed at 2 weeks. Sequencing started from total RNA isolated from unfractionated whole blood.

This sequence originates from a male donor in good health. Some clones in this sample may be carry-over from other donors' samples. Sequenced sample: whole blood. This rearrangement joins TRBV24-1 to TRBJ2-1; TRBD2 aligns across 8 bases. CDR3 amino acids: CATSDSGRQFF. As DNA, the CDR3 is TGTGCCACCAGTGATAGCGGGAGACAGTTCTTC.